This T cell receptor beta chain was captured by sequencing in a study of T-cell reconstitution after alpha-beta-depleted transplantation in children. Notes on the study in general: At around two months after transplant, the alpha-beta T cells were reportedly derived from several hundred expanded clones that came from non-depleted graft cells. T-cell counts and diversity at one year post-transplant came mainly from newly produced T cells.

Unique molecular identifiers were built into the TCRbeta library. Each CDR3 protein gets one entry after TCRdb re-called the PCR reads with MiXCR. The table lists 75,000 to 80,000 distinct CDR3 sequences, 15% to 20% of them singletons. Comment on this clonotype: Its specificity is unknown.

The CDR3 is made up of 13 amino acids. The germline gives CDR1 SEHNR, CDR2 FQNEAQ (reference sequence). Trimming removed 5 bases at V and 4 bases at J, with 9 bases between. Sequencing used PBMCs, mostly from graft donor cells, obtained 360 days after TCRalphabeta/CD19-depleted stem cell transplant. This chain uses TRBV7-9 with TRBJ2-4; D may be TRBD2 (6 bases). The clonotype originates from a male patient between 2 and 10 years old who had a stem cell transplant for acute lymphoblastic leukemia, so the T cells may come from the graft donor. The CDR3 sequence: CASSRGAKNIQYF. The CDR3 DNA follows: TGTGCCAGCAGCCGCGGGGCTAAAAACATTCAGTACTTC.